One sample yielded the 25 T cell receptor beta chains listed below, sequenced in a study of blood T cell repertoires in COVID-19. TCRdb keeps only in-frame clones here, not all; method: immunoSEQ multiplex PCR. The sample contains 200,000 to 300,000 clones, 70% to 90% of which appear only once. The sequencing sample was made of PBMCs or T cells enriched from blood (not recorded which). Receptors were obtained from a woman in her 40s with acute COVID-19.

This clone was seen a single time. CDR3 sequence (DNA): TGTGCCAGCAGCCAAATGACTAGCGGGAGTCTTGAGACCCAGTACTTC. Its protein product is CASSQMTSGSLETQYF. V and J are TRBV4-2 and TRBJ2-5; 12 bases line up with TRBD2. The CDR3 totals 16 residues. With V trimmed by 2 bases and J by 5 bases, 6 bases remained unmatched. Germline loops: CDR1 LGHNA, CDR2 YNFKEQ.

The CDR3 sequence: CASSGQGAAGELFF. DNA for the CDR3: TGTGCCAGTAGTGGACAGGGGGCCGCCGGGGAGCTGTTTTTT. This chain uses TRBV19 with TRBJ2-2; 11 bases are a match to TRBD1. The CDR3 loop spans 14 amino acids. Germline values: CDR1 LNHDA, CDR2 SQIVND (reference sequence). The V gene end was trimmed by 5 bases and the J gene end by 6 bases; junction bases not matched to a gene: 2.

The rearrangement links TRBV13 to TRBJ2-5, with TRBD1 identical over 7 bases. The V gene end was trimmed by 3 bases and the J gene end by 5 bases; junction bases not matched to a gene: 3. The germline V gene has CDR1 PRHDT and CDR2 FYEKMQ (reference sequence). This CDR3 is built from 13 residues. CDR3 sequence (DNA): TGTGCCAGCAGCTTCGGGACAGATGAGACCCAGTACTTC. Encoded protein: CASSFGTDETQYF.

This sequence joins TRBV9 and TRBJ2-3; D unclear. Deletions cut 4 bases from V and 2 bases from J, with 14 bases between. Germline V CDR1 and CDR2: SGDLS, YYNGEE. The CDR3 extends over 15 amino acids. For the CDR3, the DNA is TGTGCCAGCAGCCTGCGAAGCCTCCTCACAGATACGCAGTATTTT. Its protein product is CASSLRSLLTDTQYF.

The CDR3 is CASRPPGLAAPHEQYF. The CDR3 nucleotides read TGTGCCAGCAGACCCCCGGGACTAGCGGCCCCTCACGAGCAGTACTTC. V gene TRBV27 combines with J gene TRBJ2-7; 11 bases match TRBD2. Trimming at V came to 6 bases and at J to 5 bases, leaving 12 bases not matched to a gene. The CDR3 sequence is 16 residues long. Germline values: CDR1 MNHEY, CDR2 SMNVEV (reference sequence).

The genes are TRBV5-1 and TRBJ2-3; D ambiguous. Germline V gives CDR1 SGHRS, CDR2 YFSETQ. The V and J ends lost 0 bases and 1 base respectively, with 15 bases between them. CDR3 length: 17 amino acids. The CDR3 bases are TGCGCCAGCAGCTTGGTATCAACAGCAACCCGCACAGATACGCAGTATTTT. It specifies CASSLVSTATRTDTQYF.

CDR3 loop: CASSSGLAEIHNEQFF. In DNA, the CDR3 is TGTGCCAGCAGTTCCGGACTAGCGGAAATTCACAATGAGCAGTTCTTC. The chain links TRBV6-2 or TRBV6-3 to TRBJ2-1; 10 nucleotides agree with TRBD2. Looked up from germline, CDR1 is MNHEY and CDR2 is SVGEGT. The CDR3 runs to 16 residues. The junction had 8 bases not matched to a gene; V was cut back by 4 bases and J by 5 bases.

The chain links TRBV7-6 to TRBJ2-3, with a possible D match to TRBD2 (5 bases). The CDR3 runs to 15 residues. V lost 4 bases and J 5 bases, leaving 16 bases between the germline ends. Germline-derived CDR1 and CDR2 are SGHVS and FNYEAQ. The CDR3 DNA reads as TGTGCCAGCAGCTCTGAGGGTAGCAGCGGAGATACGCAGTATTTT. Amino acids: CASSSEGSSGDTQYF.

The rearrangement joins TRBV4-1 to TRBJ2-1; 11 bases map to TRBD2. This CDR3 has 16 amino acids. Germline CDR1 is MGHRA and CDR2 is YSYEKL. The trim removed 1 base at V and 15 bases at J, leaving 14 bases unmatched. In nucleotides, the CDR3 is TGCGCCAGCAGCCAAGCCCTGTGGGGACTAGCGGACTCGGGGTTCTTC. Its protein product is CASSQALWGLADSGFF.

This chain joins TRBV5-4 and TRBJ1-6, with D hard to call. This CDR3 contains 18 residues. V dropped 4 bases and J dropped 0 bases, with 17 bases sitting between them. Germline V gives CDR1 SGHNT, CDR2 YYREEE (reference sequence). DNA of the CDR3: TGTGCCAGCAGCCCCGACGGGAGGCCATTCTCCTATAATTCACCCCTCCACTTT. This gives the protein CASSPDGRPFSYNSPLHF.

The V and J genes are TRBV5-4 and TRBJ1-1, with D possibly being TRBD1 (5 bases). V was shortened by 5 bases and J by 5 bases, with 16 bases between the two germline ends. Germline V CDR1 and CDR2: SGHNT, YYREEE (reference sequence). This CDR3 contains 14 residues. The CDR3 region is CASSLVGVGTEAFF. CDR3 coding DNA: TGTGCCAGCAGTTTAGTAGGGGTTGGAACTGAAGCTTTCTTT.

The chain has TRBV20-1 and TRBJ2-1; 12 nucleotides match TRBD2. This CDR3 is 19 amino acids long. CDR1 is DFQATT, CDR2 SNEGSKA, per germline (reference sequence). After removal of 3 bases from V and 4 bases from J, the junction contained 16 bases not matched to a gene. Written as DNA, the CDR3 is TGCAGTGCTAGTTCTGAGACTAGCGGGAGATCCTCCCTTTACAATGAGCAGTTCTTC. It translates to CSASSETSGRSSLYNEQFF.

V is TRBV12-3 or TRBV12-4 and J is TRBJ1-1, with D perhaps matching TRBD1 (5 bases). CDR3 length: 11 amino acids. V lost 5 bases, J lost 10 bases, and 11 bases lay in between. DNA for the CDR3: TGTGCCAGCAGTCCAGGGTTTGTAGCTTTCTTT. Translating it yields CASSPGFVAFF.

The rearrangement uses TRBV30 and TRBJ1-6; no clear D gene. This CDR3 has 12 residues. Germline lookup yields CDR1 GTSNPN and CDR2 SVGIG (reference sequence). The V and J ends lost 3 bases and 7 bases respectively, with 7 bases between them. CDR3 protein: CAWRAGNSPLHF. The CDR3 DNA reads TGTGCCTGGAGGGCGGGGAATTCACCCCTCCACTTT.

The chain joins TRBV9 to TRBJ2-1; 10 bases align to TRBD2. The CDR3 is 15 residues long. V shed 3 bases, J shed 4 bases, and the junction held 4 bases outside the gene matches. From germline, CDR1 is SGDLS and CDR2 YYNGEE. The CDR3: CASSAAGLAYNEQFF. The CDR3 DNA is TGTGCCAGCAGCGCTGCGGGACTAGCGTACAATGAGCAGTTCTTC.

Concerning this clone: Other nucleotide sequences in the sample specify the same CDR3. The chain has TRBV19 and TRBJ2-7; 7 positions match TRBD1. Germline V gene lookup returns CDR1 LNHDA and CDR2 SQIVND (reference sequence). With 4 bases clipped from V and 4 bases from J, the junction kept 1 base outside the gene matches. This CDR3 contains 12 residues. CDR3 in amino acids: CASSTQGYEQYF. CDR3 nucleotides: TGTGCCAGTAGTACACAGGGGTACGAGCAGTACTTC.

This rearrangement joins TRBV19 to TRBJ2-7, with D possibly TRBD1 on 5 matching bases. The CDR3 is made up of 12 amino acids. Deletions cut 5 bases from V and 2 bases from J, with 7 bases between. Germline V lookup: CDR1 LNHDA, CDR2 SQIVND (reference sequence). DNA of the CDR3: TGTGCCAGTAGTGACAGACCCTACGAGCAGTACTTC. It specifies CASSDRPYEQYF.

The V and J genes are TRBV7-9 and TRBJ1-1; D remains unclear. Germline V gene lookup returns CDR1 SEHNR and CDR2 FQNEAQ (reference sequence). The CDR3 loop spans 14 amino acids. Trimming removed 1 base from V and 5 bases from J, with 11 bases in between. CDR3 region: CASSLVGGETEAFF. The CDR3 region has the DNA TGTGCCAGCAGCTTAGTGGGTGGAGAGACTGAAGCTTTCTTT. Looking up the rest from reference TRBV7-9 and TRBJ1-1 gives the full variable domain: DTGVSQNPRHKITKRGQNVTFRCDPISEHNRLYWYRQTLGQGPEFLTYFQNEAQLEKSRLLSDRFSAERPKGSFSTLEIQRTEQGDSAMYLCASSLVGGETEAFFGQGTRLTVV.

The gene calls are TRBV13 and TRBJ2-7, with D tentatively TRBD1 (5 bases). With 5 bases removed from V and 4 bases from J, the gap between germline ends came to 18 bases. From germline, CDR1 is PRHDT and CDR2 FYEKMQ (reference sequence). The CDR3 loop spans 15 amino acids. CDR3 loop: CASSPVGRRSYEQYF. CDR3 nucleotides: TGTGCCAGCAGCCCAGTGGGGCGGCGGTCGTACGAGCAGTACTTC.

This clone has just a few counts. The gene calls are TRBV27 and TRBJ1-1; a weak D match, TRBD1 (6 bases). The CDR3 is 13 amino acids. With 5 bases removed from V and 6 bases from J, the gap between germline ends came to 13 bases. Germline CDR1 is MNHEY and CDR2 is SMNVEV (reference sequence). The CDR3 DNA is TGTGCCAGCAGTGGCTACAGGGTCGCTGAAGCTTTCTTT. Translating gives CASSGYRVAEAFF.

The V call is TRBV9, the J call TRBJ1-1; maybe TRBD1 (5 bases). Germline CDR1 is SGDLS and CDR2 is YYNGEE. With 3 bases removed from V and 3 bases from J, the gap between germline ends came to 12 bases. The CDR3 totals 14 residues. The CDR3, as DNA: TGTGCCAGCAGCGATGGGGACTATCACACTGAAGCTTTCTTT. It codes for CASSDGDYHTEAFF.

The CDR3 nucleotides are TGTGCCATCACCTCACAGGGTACGGGCGCTTTAAACAATGAGCAGTTCTTC. It translates to CAITSQGTGALNNEQFF. The V and J genes are TRBV10-3 and TRBJ2-1, with D perhaps TRBD1 (6 bases). The CDR3 has 17 amino acids. Trimming took 7 bases from V and 5 from J, leaving 24 bases between them. The germline V gene encodes CDR1 ENHRY and CDR2 SYGVKD.

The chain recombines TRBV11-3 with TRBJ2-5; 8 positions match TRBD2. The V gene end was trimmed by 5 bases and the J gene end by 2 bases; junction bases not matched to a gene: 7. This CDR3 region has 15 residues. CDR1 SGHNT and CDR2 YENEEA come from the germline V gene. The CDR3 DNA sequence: TGTGCCAGCAGCACCCGACTAGCGCAACAAGAGACCCAGTACTTC. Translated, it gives CASSTRLAQQETQYF.

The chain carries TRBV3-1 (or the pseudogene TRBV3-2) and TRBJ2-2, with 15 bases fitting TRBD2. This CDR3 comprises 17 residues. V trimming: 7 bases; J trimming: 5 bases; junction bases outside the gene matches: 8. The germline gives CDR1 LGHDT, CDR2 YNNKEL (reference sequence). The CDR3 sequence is CASISGTSGRRTGELFF. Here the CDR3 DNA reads TGTGCCAGCATTTCCGGGACTAGCGGGAGGAGGACCGGGGAGCTGTTTTTT.

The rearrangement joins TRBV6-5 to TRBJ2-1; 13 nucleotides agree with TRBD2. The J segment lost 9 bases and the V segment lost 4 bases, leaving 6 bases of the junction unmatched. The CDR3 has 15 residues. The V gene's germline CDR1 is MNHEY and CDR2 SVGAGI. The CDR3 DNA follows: TGTGCCAGCAGTTCAAGGACTAGCGGGAGTTTTGAGCAGTTCTTC. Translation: CASSSRTSGSFEQFF.